These 17 T cell receptor beta chains were sequenced from one sample in a study of CD8+ T cells in alopecia areata. Reverse transcribed after extraction, RNA yielded cDNA as the sequencing template. Measured with immunoSEQ multiplex PCR; TCRdb has only the in-frame clones, and not every one. The repertoire holds some 180,000 clones, with roughly 50% as singletons. Treatment described: oral pan-JAK inhibitor, 5-10 mg twice daily. The sequenced sample was CD8+ T cells sorted from blood, obtained at week 24, from a patient treated with tofacitinib. The source of these receptors is a human donor with alopecia areata.

The table lists this clone with a few counts. The chain joins TRBV29-1 to TRBJ2-1; maybe TRBD2 (6 bases). The CDR3 consists of 14 residues. The ends were cut back, 4 bases at V and 0 bases at J, with 10 bases in the middle. Germline loops: CDR1 SQVTM, CDR2 ANQGSEA. CDR3: CSVVTGDSYNEQFF. CDR3 DNA: TGCAGCGTTGTGACGGGAGACTCCTACAATGAGCAGTTCTTC.

This clone was observed a handful of times. J is TRBJ2-5 and V is TRBV7-8; the D is unclear. This CDR3 is built from 16 residues. Germline V gives CDR1 SGHVS, CDR2 FQNEAQ. Trimming pared 1 base from V and 4 bases from J, leaving 16 bases between. This chain's CDR3 is CASSLELATKPETQYF. In DNA, the CDR3 is TGTGCCAGCAGCTTAGAGTTAGCTACCAAACCAGAGACCCAGTACTTC.

In this sample, this clone turned up a few times. The V gene is TRBV5-1, the J gene TRBJ2-7, with D possibly TRBD2 on 6 matching bases. CDR1 SGHRS and CDR2 YFSETQ come from the germline V gene. Trimming removed 4 bases at V and 3 bases at J, with 17 bases between. The CDR3 runs to 15 residues. In DNA form, the CDR3 reads TGCGCCAGCAGCCCGCGGGGAGAGCCGTTCTACGAGCAGTACTTC. This translates into CASSPRGEPFYEQYF.

This clone showed up just a few times. Other DNA sequences within the sample encode an identical CDR3. The chain combines TRBV7-9 with TRBJ1-1; perhaps TRBD1 as D (5 bases). This CDR3 is 12 amino acids long. V shed 5 bases and J shed 2 bases, with 6 bases lying between them. The germline V gene has CDR1 SEHNR and CDR2 FQNEAQ (reference sequence). This CDR3 reads CASSQGNTEAFF. The CDR3 DNA is TGTGCCAGCAGCCAGGGTAACACTGAAGCTTTCTTT.

The rearrangement joins TRBV25-1 to TRBJ2-7; D is unclear. The V end was cut by 7 bases, the J end by 2 bases, with 12 bases between. The CDR3 totals 13 residues. Germline V gene lookup returns CDR1 MGHDK and CDR2 SYGVNS. The CDR3 here is CASTRTDTYEQYF. The CDR3 coding sequence is TGTGCCAGCACTCGGACCGATACCTACGAGCAGTACTTC.

This chain links TRBV14 with TRBJ2-7; 7 bases fit TRBD2. The germline V gene encodes CDR1 SGHDN and CDR2 FVKESK. Trimming cost V 4 bases and J 3 bases; bases outside gene matches: 6. The CDR3 sequence is 14 residues long. CDR3 region: CASSPVVAGYEQYF. DNA for the CDR3: TGTGCCAGCAGCCCCGTGGTAGCGGGCTACGAGCAGTACTTC.

This clone turned up a few times. The chain uses TRBV25-1 and TRBJ1-5; TRBD1 is a possible D gene (5 bases). Germline V lookup: CDR1 MGHDK, CDR2 SYGVNS. The CDR3 is made up of 13 amino acids. The ends were cut back, 2 bases at V and 7 bases at J, with 9 bases in the middle. CDR3 amino acids: CASSEGGRQPQHF. The CDR3 DNA is TGTGCCAGCAGTGAAGGGGGTCGCCAGCCCCAGCATTTT. Based on the CDR3 plus reference TRBV25-1 and TRBJ1-5, the full variable domain is EADIYQTPRYLVIGTGKKITLECSQTMGHDKMYWYQQDPGMELHLIHYSYGVNSTEKGDLSSESTVSRIRTEHFPLTLESARPSHTSQYLCASSEGGRQPQHFGDGTRLSIL.

This chain joins TRBV6-1 and TRBJ2-3; D unresolved. Per germline, CDR1 MNHNS and CDR2 SASEGT. This CDR3 is 11 amino acids long. Trimming removed 3 bases at V and 6 bases at J, with 4 bases between. CDR3 amino acids: CASSDLDTQYF. The DNA of the CDR3 is TGTGCCAGCAGTGACTTGGATACGCAGTATTTT.

The rearrangement joins TRBV7-8 to TRBJ2-7, with 9 positions matching TRBD1. The CDR3 is 15 amino acids. V was pared by 5 bases and J by 2 bases, with 7 bases of the junction left unmatched. The germline V gene encodes CDR1 SGHVS and CDR2 FQNEAQ. The CDR3 DNA sequence: TGTGCCAGCAGCCCCGGACAGGGGAGCACCTACGAGCAGTACTTC. Residues: CASSPGQGSTYEQYF.

The CDR3 DNA sequence: TGTGCCAGCAGTTCCGGACTTATCACAGATACGCAGTATTTT. It translates to CASSSGLITDTQYF. V and J are TRBV27 and TRBJ2-3, with D perhaps TRBD2 (5 bases). Germline V gene data show CDR1 as MNHEY and CDR2 as SMNVEV (reference sequence). The length of the CDR3 is 14 residues. V was shortened by 4 bases and J by 2 bases, with 10 bases between the two germline ends.

This sequence joins TRBV2 and TRBJ2-3, with 7 bases matching TRBD1. The CDR3 is 17 residues long. CDR1 and CDR2 (germline): SNHLY, FYNNEI. V lost 1 base and J lost 2; bases outside the gene matches: 9. The CDR3 DNA reads TGTGCCAGCAGTGAAGTAAGGGGGCGAAGGTCCACAGATACGCAGTATTTT. Translating gives CASSEVRGRRSTDTQYF. Complete variable domain (other parts from reference TRBV2 and TRBJ2-3): EPEVTQTPSHQVTQMGQEVILRCVPISNHLYFYWYRQILGQKVEFLVSFYNNEISEKSEIFDDQFSVERPDGSNFTLKIRSTKLEDSAMYFCASSEVRGRRSTDTQYFGPGTRLTVL.

The table lists this clone with a few counts. This sequence joins TRBV13 and TRBJ2-5; TRBD2 is a possible D gene (6 bases). Trimming pared 8 bases from V and 9 bases from J, leaving 19 bases between. Germline V gene lookup returns CDR1 PRHDT and CDR2 FYEKMQ (reference sequence). The CDR3 sequence is 13 residues long. This CDR3 reads CASAGLSKDPQYF. CDR3 coding DNA: TGTGCCAGCGCGGGGCTTTCTAAAGATCCCCAGTACTTC.

V gene TRBV27 combines with J gene TRBJ1-5; tentatively, D is TRBD1 (5 bases). Germline CDR1 is MNHEY and CDR2 is SMNVEV (reference sequence). The CDR3 runs to 15 residues. V was clipped by 6 bases and J by 3 bases, with 15 bases between them. The CDR3 bases are TGTGCCAGCAGCTCCCAGGGCGCCGCCAATCAGCCCCAGCATTTT. Translation: CASSSQGAANQPQHF.

CDR3 sequence reads: CSVADRGSNQPQHF. CDR3 nucleotides: TGCAGCGTCGCAGACAGGGGATCCAATCAGCCCCAGCATTTT. The rearrangement joins TRBV29-1 to TRBJ1-5; 8 bases agree with TRBD1. This CDR3 is built from 14 residues. J gave up 3 bases and V 6 bases, and 7 bases lay outside the gene matches. Looked up from germline, CDR1 is SQVTM and CDR2 is ANQGSEA.

CDR3 protein: CASSLGANQPQHF. The DNA for the CDR3 is TGTGCCAGCAGCTTAGGCGCGAATCAGCCCCAGCATTTT. The V and J genes are TRBV11-2 and TRBJ1-5; D uncertain. Trimming stripped 1 base from V and 4 bases from J, with 5 bases between. The germline CDR1 and CDR2 sequences are SGHAT and FQNNGV. This CDR3 spans 13 amino acids.

This chain joins TRBV27 and TRBJ2-2; D is unclear. This CDR3 contains 14 residues. Germline V lookup: CDR1 MNHEY, CDR2 SMNVEV (reference sequence). V gave up 0 bases and J gave up 2 bases, with 4 bases separating them. This CDR3 is CASSLSVNTGELFF. In DNA, the CDR3 is TGTGCCAGCAGTTTATCGGTCAACACCGGGGAGCTGTTTTTT.

This clone was detected a few times. The chain employs TRBV2 and TRBJ1-1; D is undetermined. CDR1 and CDR2 from the germline V gene are SNHLY and FYNNEI. The CDR3 runs 10 residues. V was cut by 4 bases and J by 10 bases, with 7 bases left in between. CDR3 DNA: TGTGCCAGCAGTGGGGTGCGAGCTTTCTTT. Residues: CASSGVRAFF.